This T cell receptor (beta chain) was captured in a study of shared clonotypes between healthy human individuals. Overall study: Participating donors consisted of a couple of women and three men aged 18 to 49.

Nashville, Tennessee was home to all donors, who were Caucasian adults. Genomic DNA for unsorted samples was obtained from 97 million or so PBMCs. Trimming removed 1 base from V and 5 bases from J; junction bases left unmatched: 10. The CDR3 runs to 16 residues. Germline-derived CDR1 and CDR2 are SGHDN and FVKESK. It was on ten immunoSEQ deep assay plates that unsorted PBMC DNA was sequenced. Some clones are missing from TCRdb's copy, which holds only in-frame ones; the method was immunoSEQ multiplex PCR. The data show about 470,000 clones, roughly 83% seen once. The chain couples TRBV14 to TRBJ2-7, with 8 bases identical to TRBD2. This TCR was recovered from a woman in her thirties or forties in good health. Some clones in this sample may be carry-over from other donors' samples. Sequencing was performed on PBMCs. The CDR3 DNA follows: TGTGCCAGCAGCCAAGCTTTGCTAGCGGGTGGACACGAGCAGTACTTC. Amino acids: CASSQALLAGGHEQYF.